This T cell receptor (beta chain) comes out of a study of blood T cell repertoires in COVID-19. In the original workflow: For nucleated cells, counts were estimated from reference gene primer amplification. Sequencing used immunoSEQ multiplex PCR; TCRdb keeps in-frame clones, though not all of them. V, J and clone size are those of that table, while D and trimming were read from the DNA. The repertoire has roughly 250,000 clones, 80% to 90% of them found once; the top ten carry around 3.2%. Participants in the exposed group had met a COVID-19 case in the 2 weeks before joining the study. The CDR3 spans 17 residues. V lost 0 bases, J lost 5 bases, and 5 bases stayed unmatched. Germline-derived CDR1 and CDR2 are MDHEN and SYDVKM.

Input material: PBMCs or T cells enriched from blood (not recorded which). This TCR came from a woman aged 40 to 55 who had been exposed to COVID-19. The rearrangement joins TRBV28 to TRBJ2-5; 14 nucleotides match TRBD2. Here the CDR3 reads CASSLWTSGGATETQYF. CDR3 nucleotide sequence: TGTGCCAGCAGTTTATGGACTAGCGGGGGGGCCACGGAGACCCAGTACTTC.